The 28 T cell receptor beta chains given below trace back to one sample, sequenced in a study of T cell responses to AZD1222 COVID-19 vaccine. Repertoires were generated with immunoSEQ multiplex PCR, while TCRdb's copy carries only in-frame clones and drops some. Of roughly 150,000 clones detected, less than 95% appear once; the ten largest clones hold 1.2% to 1.5%. The sample consisted of peripheral blood, taken on day 0 of AZD1222 vaccination. Receptor source: an adult in good health.

This clone was seen just once. The rearrangement uses TRBV18 and TRBJ1-2, with D tentatively TRBD1 (5 bases). There are 13 residues in the CDR3. V lost 2 bases to trimming and J lost 9 bases, with 13 bases between them. The V gene's germline CDR1 is KGHSH and CDR2 LQKENI. Here the CDR3 DNA reads TGTGCCAGCTCACCAGGGGACGGGACGAGCTACACCTTC. Its translation is CASSPGDGTSYTF.

The V and J genes are TRBV28 and TRBJ1-1; D not resolved. CDR3 length: 14 amino acids. CDR1 is MDHEN, CDR2 SYDVKM, per germline. Trimming removed 7 bases at V and 7 bases at J, with 19 bases between. CDR3 sequence: CASIPSGGASEAFF. The CDR3 region has the DNA TGTGCCAGCATTCCATCAGGAGGCGCAAGTGAAGCTTTCTTT.

CDR3 amino acids: CSVEGPGQVTGSEQFF. CDR3 bases: TGCAGCGTTGAAGGCCCCGGACAGGTCACCGGTTCTGAGCAGTTCTTC. This chain links TRBV29-1 with TRBJ2-1; 7 bases match TRBD1. Germline lookup yields CDR1 SQVTM and CDR2 ANQGSEA. This CDR3 comprises 16 residues. V dropped 1 base and J dropped 9; count of bases not matched to a gene: 15.

The V and J genes are TRBV14 and TRBJ2-2, with a weak D call TRBD1 (5 bases). Trimming removed 0 bases at V and 4 bases at J, with 12 bases between. In germline, CDR1 is SGHDN, CDR2 FVKESK. The CDR3 runs to 16 residues. This chain's CDR3 is CASSQDRPGPTGELFF. CDR3 nucleotide sequence: TGTGCCAGCAGCCAAGATCGGCCAGGGCCCACCGGGGAGCTGTTTTTT.

The chain carries TRBV6-5 and TRBJ1-2; unclear D gene. Looked up from germline, CDR1 is MNHEY and CDR2 is SVGAGI. V lost 4 bases and J 7 bases, leaving 13 bases between the germline ends. This CDR3 is 13 amino acids long. Written as DNA, the CDR3 is TGTGCCAGCAGTTCCCTGCTTTCCCCTGGCTACACCTTC. Translated: CASSSLLSPGYTF.

The rearrangement links TRBV6-5 to TRBJ1-1, with no clear D. The CDR3 is 12 residues long. V dropped 5 bases and J dropped 10 bases, with 14 bases sitting between them. The germline V gene encodes CDR1 MNHEY and CDR2 SVGAGI. The CDR3 DNA reads as TGTGCCAGCAGTCCCCGGGAGGGCCGAGCTTTCTTT. Encoded protein: CASSPREGRAFF.

V gene TRBV4-1 combines with J gene TRBJ1-5, with no clear D. V lost 5 bases and J lost 2, with 13 bases in between. Germline V gives CDR1 MGHRA, CDR2 YSYEKL. The CDR3 spans 15 residues. This CDR3 reads CASSSPGRGNQPQHF. The CDR3, as DNA: TGCGCCAGCAGCAGCCCCGGACGCGGCAATCAGCCCCAGCATTTT.

V gene TRBV6-2 or TRBV6-3 combines with J gene TRBJ1-2; D unclear. The V and J ends lost 6 bases and 4 bases respectively, with 12 bases between them. The CDR3 is made up of 13 amino acids. In germline, CDR1 is MNHEY, CDR2 SVGEGT. In DNA form, the CDR3 reads TGTGCCAGCAGCCCCCGACAAACCTATGGCTACACCTTC. Translated: CASSPRQTYGYTF.

CDR3 bases: TGTGCCAGTAGTCCCAGTGCAGCGTCCACTGGAAACACCATATATTTT. Translation: CASSPSAASTGNTIYF. V is TRBV19 and J is TRBJ1-3; D ambiguous. The ends were cut back, 5 bases at V and 2 bases at J, with 16 bases in the middle. This CDR3 contains 16 residues. Germline loops: CDR1 LNHDA, CDR2 SQIVND (reference sequence).

The chain is built from TRBV24-1 and TRBJ2-7; D call uncertain. Trimming cost V 0 bases and J 5 bases, with 10 bases left between them. The CDR3 covers 14 residues. CDR1 is KGHDR and CDR2 is SFDVKD in the germline V gene. The CDR3 DNA reads as TGTGCCACCAGTGATTTGGGCCGTGCGGACGAGCAGTACTTC. This sequence encodes CATSDLGRADEQYF.

The CDR3 spells CASSSPQGPGGSNEQFF. CDR3 bases: TGTGCCAGCAGCTCACCCCAAGGGCCAGGGGGCTCGAATGAGCAGTTCTTC. The chain uses TRBV11-2 and TRBJ2-1, with TRBD1 identical over 8 bases. The length of the CDR3 is 17 residues. V dropped 4 bases and J dropped 7; count of bases not matched to a gene: 15. In germline, CDR1 is SGHAT, CDR2 FQNNGV.

This chain joins TRBV6-2 or TRBV6-3 and TRBJ1-5, with D possibly TRBD1 on 6 matching bases. This CDR3 has 15 residues. Trimming shortened V by 4 bases and J by 6 bases, and 16 bases separated the two germline ends. The germline V gene encodes CDR1 MNHEY and CDR2 SVGEGT. The CDR3 DNA sequence: TGTGCCAGCAGTTCCGGTGGGGGAGGGGGTCAGCCCCAGCATTTT. This codes for CASSSGGGGGQPQHF.

This chain connects TRBV3-1 (or the pseudogene TRBV3-2) to TRBJ2-3, with D uncertain. The V gene's germline CDR1 is LGHDT and CDR2 YNNKEL (reference sequence). V shed 0 bases and J shed 5 bases, with 15 bases lying between them. CDR3 length: 16 residues. The DNA for the CDR3 is TGTGCCAGCAGCCAAGATAAGGCGGCTCATTTAGATACGCAGTATTTT. Translation: CASSQDKAAHLDTQYF.

The chain combines TRBV30 with TRBJ1-6; D possibly corresponds to TRBD1 (5 bases). The CDR3 sequence is 16 residues long. Trimming stripped 3 bases from V and 9 bases from J, with 21 bases between. Germline V CDR1 and CDR2: GTSNPN, SVGIG (reference sequence). Written as DNA, the CDR3 is TGTGCCTGGAGCCCAAGAGGGGCCCCGGGGGGTTCACCCCTCCACTTT. It translates to CAWSPRGAPGGSPLHF.

This rearrangement joins TRBV30 to TRBJ2-7; D is uncertain. CDR1 and CDR2 (germline): GTSNPN, SVGIG (reference sequence). Trimming pared 1 base from V and 4 bases from J, leaving 8 bases between. The CDR3 is 12 residues long. The CDR3 nucleotides read TGTGCCTGGAGTGGTCTCGCTTACGAGCAGTACTTC. It yields the protein CAWSGLAYEQYF.

The chain combines TRBV21-1 with TRBJ1-3. TRBV21-1 is classified as a pseudogene. The CDR3 covers 15 residues. The CDR3 loop reads CASSKEMRNGNTIYF. DNA for the CDR3: TGTGCCAGCAGCAAAGAAATGAGAAATGGAAACACCATATATTTT.

The chain carries TRBV7-9 and TRBJ2-7; a weak D match, TRBD1 (6 bases). V shed 7 bases and J shed 3 bases, with 19 bases lying between them. The CDR3 totals 15 residues. Per germline, CDR1 SEHNR and CDR2 FQNEAQ (reference sequence). Written as DNA, the CDR3 is TGTGCCAGCACCCTTTTCGGGACAAACAGCTACGAGCAGTACTTC. Its protein product is CASTLFGTNSYEQYF.

The chain carries TRBV29-1 and TRBJ2-7, with D perhaps TRBD2 (6 bases). V was trimmed by 1 base and J by 6 bases, leaving 10 bases between them. In germline, CDR1 is SQVTM, CDR2 ANQGSEA. This CDR3 spans 12 amino acids. In DNA form, the CDR3 reads TGCAGCGTTGAAGGGTGGGGAGGCGAGCAGTACTTC. Encoded protein: CSVEGWGGEQYF.

This chain connects TRBV4-1 to TRBJ1-2; D remains unclear. This CDR3 region has 11 residues. The ends were cut back, 0 bases at V and 8 bases at J, with 4 bases in the middle. Per the germline V gene, CDR1 is MGHRA and CDR2 is YSYEKL. The CDR3 coding sequence is TGCGCCAGCAGCCAAGATGGGGGCTACACCTTC. Encoded protein: CASSQDGGYTF.

The V call is TRBV7-2, the J call TRBJ1-5; TRBD1 might be the D (6 bases). CDR1 is SGHTA, CDR2 FQGNSA, per germline. The length of the CDR3 is 16 residues. V shed 5 bases and J shed 4 bases, with 18 bases lying between them. CDR3 sequence reads: CASSATGTVGNQPQHF. CDR3 DNA: TGTGCCAGCAGCGCCACAGGGACGGTTGGTAATCAGCCCCAGCATTTT.

The chain employs TRBV7-2 and TRBJ2-1, with TRBD2 matching 11 bases. The V gene's germline CDR1 is SGHTA and CDR2 FQGNSA. V shed 4 bases, J shed 0 bases, and the junction held 2 bases outside the gene matches. This CDR3 comprises 16 residues. CDR3 coding DNA: TGTGCCAGCAGCTCGACTAGCGGGATCTCCTACAATGAGCAGTTCTTC. It yields the protein CASSSTSGISYNEQFF.

V and J are TRBV6-2 or TRBV6-3 and TRBJ2-5, with 16 positions matching TRBD2. J lost 7 bases, V lost 5 bases, and 13 bases had no gene match. Germline V CDR1 and CDR2: MNHEY, SVGEGT. The CDR3 is 18 amino acids. CDR3 DNA sequence: TGTGCCAGCAGTCCCGGGACTAGCGGGAGGGCCCCCTCGGGGACCCAGTACTTC. Residues: CASSPGTSGRAPSGTQYF.

The rearrangement links TRBV2 to TRBJ1-1; no definite D call. Germline assignment: CDR1 SNHLY and CDR2 FYNNEI. Trimming cost V 4 bases and J 4 bases, with 16 bases left between them. The CDR3 is 15 amino acids. The CDR3 DNA sequence: TGTGCCAGCAGTGCCCTGGGAAGCACGGGCACTGAAGCTTTCTTT. Its translation: CASSALGSTGTEAFF. The full variable domain, its missing parts supplied by reference TRBV2 and TRBJ1-1, is EPEVTQTPSHQVTQMGQEVILRCVPISNHLYFYWYRQILGQKVEFLVSFYNNEISEKSEIFDDQFSVERPDGSNFTLKIRSTKLEDSAMYFCASSALGSTGTEAFFGQGTRLTVV.

This chain uses TRBV20-1 with TRBJ1-4; D unclear. V lost 4 bases and J 5 bases, leaving 17 bases between the germline ends. CDR1 DFQATT and CDR2 SNEGSKA come from the germline V gene (reference sequence). The CDR3 covers 15 residues. This CDR3 reads CSATEGVHRNEKLFF. For the CDR3, the DNA is TGCAGTGCTACTGAAGGTGTGCACCGAAATGAAAAACTGTTTTTT.

The chain recombines TRBV28 with TRBJ2-7; D might be TRBD2 (7 bases). CDR1 and CDR2 from the germline V gene are MDHEN and SYDVKM. The CDR3 runs to 16 residues. Trimming removed 3 bases from V and 2 bases from J, with 17 bases in between. In DNA form, the CDR3 reads TGTGCCAGCAGTTTCCCCTGGGGGGGCCGAACCTACGAGCAGTACTTC. Residues: CASSFPWGGRTYEQYF.

V is TRBV6-2 or TRBV6-3 and J is TRBJ1-1; no clear D gene. CDR1 and CDR2 (germline): MNHEY, SVGEGT. The CDR3 length is 15 residues. V shed 6 bases and J shed 6 bases, with 20 bases lying between them. The CDR3 DNA follows: TGTGCCAGCAGCCCATCCACTTGGGGAAGGTCTGAAGCTTTCTTT. Protein sequence: CASSPSTWGRSEAFF.

The chain carries TRBV28 and TRBJ1-4, with D hard to call. The V end was cut by 6 bases, the J end by 1 base, with 12 bases between. This CDR3 region has 15 residues. In germline, CDR1 is MDHEN, CDR2 SYDVKM. The CDR3: CASSPYRGTNEKLFF. The CDR3 region has the DNA TGTGCCAGCAGCCCCTACAGAGGAACTAATGAAAAACTGTTTTTT. The variable domain in full, with the rest retrieved from reference TRBV28 and TRBJ1-4, is DVKVTQSSRYLVKRTGEKVFLECVQDMDHENMFWYRQDPGLGLRLIYFSYDVKMKEKGDIPEGYSVSREKKERFSLILESASTNQTSMYLCASSPYRGTNEKLFFGSGTQLSVL.

The chain couples TRBV27 to TRBJ2-5; tentative D call: TRBD1 (6 bases). CDR3 size: 16 residues. Trimming took off 1 base at V and 2 bases at J, with 14 bases between the two ends. Germline CDR1 reads MNHEY; CDR2 reads SMNVEV (reference sequence). Written as DNA, the CDR3 is TGTGCCAGCAGTTTATTGCCGGACAGCCTTCAAGAGACCCAGTACTTC. This encodes CASSLLPDSLQETQYF.